The source of this T cell receptor (beta chain) is a study of CD8+ T cells in alopecia areata. Study background: Treatment with tofacitinib (6 to 18 months) was followed by 6 months off drug.

Germline CDR1 and CDR2: SNHLY and FYNNEI. CDR3 length: 11 amino acids. Trimming took off 2 bases at V and 15 bases at J, with 12 bases between the two ends. Investigators isolated RNA and reverse transcribed it into cDNA to act as the sequencing template. Sequencing used immunoSEQ multiplex PCR; TCRdb keeps in-frame clones, though not all of them. This sample has more than 150,000 clones, with about 50% found just once. The clonotype was recovered from a human donor with alopecia areata. The sample consisted of CD8+ T cells sorted from blood, taken at week 0. This rearrangement joins TRBV2 to TRBJ2-3; tentative D call: TRBD1 (6 bases). The CDR3: CASSEPGARYF. CDR3 nucleotide sequence: TGTGCCAGCAGTGAACCAGGGGCGAGATATTTT.